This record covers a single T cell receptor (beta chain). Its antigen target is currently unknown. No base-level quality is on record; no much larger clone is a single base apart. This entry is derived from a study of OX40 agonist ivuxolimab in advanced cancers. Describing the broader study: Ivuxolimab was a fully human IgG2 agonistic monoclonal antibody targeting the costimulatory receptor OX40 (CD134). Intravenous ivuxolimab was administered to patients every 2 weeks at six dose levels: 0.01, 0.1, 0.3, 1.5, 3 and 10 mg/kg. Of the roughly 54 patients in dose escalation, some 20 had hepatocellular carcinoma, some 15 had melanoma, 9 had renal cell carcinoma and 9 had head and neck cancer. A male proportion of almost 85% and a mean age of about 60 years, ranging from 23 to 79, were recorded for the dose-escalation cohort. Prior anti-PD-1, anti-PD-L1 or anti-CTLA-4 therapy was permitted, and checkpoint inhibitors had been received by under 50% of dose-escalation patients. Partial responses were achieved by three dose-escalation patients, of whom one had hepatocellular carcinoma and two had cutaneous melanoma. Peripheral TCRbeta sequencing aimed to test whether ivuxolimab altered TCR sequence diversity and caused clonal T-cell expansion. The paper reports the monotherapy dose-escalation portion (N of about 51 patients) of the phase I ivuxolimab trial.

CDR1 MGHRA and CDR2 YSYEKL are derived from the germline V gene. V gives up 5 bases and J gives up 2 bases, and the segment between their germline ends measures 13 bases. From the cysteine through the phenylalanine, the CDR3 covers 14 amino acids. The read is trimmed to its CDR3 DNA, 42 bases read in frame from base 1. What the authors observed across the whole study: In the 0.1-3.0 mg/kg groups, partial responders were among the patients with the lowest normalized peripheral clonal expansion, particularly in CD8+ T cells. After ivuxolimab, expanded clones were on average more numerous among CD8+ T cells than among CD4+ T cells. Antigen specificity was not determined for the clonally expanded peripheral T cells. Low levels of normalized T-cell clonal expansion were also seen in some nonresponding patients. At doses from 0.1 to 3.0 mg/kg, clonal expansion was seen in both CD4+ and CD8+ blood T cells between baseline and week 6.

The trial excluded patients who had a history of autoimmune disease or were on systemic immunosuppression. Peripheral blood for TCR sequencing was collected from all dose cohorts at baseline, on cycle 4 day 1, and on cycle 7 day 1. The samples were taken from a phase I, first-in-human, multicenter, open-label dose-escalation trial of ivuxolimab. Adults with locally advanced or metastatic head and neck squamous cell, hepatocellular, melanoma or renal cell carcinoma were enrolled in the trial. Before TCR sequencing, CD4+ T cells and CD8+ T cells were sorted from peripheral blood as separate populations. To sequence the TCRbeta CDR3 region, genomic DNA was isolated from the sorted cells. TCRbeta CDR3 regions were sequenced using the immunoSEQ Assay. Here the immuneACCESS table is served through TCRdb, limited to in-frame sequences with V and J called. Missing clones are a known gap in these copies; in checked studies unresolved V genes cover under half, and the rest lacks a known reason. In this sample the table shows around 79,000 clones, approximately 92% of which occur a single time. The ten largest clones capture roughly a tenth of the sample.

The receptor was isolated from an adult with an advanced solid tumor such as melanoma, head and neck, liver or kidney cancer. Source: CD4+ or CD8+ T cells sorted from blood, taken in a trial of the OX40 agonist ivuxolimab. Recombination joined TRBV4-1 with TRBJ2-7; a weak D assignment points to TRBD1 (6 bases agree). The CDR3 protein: CASSSSRGPYEQYF. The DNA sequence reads TGCGCCAGCAGCTCCTCCAGGGGTCCCTACGAGCAGTACTTC.